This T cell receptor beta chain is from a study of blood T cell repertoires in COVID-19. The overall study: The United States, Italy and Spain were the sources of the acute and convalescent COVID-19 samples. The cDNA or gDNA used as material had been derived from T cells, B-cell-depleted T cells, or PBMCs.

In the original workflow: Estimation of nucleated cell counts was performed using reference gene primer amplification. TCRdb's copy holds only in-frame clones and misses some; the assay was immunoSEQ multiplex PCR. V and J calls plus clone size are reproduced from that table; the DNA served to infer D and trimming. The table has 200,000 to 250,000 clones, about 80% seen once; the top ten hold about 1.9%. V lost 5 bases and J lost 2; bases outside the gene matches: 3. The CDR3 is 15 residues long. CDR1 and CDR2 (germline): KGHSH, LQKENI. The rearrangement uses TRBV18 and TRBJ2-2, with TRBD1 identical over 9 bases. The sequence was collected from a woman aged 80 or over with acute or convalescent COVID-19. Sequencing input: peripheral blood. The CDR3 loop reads CASSEQGANTGELFF. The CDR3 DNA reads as TGTGCCAGCTCAGAACAGGGGGCCAACACCGGGGAGCTGTTTTTT.